This T cell receptor beta chain was captured in a study of OX40 agonist ivuxolimab in advanced cancers. The study's findings and limits: Mean expanded clone counts were higher in CD8+ than CD4+ T cells. The 0.1-3.0 mg/kg partial responders had among the lowest clonal expansion.

Points on this clone: The antigen is unknown.

The germline V gene has CDR1 SGDLS and CDR2 YYNGEE. V gave up 0 bases and J gave up 2 bases, with 8 bases separating them. This CDR3 region has 14 residues. Only in-frame clones appear in the TCRdb table, and some are missing; sequencing was by immunoSEQ multiplex PCR. The sample comprises 25,000 to 30,000 clones, 70% to 90% of which are singletons, and approximately 20% rests with the top ten. At baseline, cycle 4 day 1, and cycle 7 day 1, blood was sampled. Sequences were derived from CD4+ or CD8+ T cells sorted from blood, sampled in a trial of the OX40 agonist ivuxolimab. The TCR originated in an adult with an advanced solid tumor such as melanoma, head and neck, liver or kidney cancer. The V gene is TRBV9, the J gene TRBJ2-5, with D possibly being TRBD1 (6 bases). CDR3 protein: CASSVATGQETQYF. In DNA, the CDR3 is TGTGCCAGCAGCGTAGCAACAGGGCAAGAGACCCAGTACTTC.